The next 16 T cell receptor beta chains were all read from a single sample in a study of shared clonotypes between healthy human individuals. Generated by immunoSEQ multiplex PCR, the TCRdb table keeps only in-frame clones and is missing some. The repertoire has over a million clones, about 98% of them found once; the top ten carry 0.4% to 0.55%. The sample comprised naive CD4+ T cells sorted from blood. Indicated subset: CD45RA+ positively selected. All receptors derive from a man in his thirties or forties in good health.

The chain couples TRBV9 to TRBJ2-1; no firm D call. CDR3 length: 13 amino acids. Trimming removed 4 bases from V and 5 bases from J, with 10 bases in between. CDR1 is SGDLS and CDR2 is YYNGEE in the germline V gene. The CDR3 protein is CASSPTGNNEQFF. The DNA of the CDR3 is TGTGCCAGCAGCCCAACCGGCAACAATGAGCAGTTCTTC.

CDR3 residues: CASSESLGAGTEAFF. The CDR3 DNA is TGTGCCAGCAGTGAGTCTCTTGGCGCGGGGACTGAAGCTTTCTTT. This chain connects TRBV2 to TRBJ1-1, with D unresolved. The CDR3 spans 15 residues. Trimming took 3 bases from V and 5 from J, leaving 16 bases between them. Germline V gives CDR1 SNHLY, CDR2 FYNNEI.

The genes are TRBV29-1 and TRBJ1-4; D unclear. Between the trimmed V and J ends, which lost 7 bases and 7 bases, there was a span of 16 bases. The CDR3 is made up of 13 amino acids. Germline V gene lookup returns CDR1 SQVTM and CDR2 ANQGSEA. The CDR3 reads CSATGTGGEKLFF. In DNA form, the CDR3 reads TGCAGCGCCACGGGTACGGGCGGTGAAAAACTGTTTTTT.

V usage is TRBV10-3 and J usage is TRBJ2-1; TRBD2 is a possible D gene (6 bases). The V gene lost 6 bases and the J gene lost 6 bases, with 12 bases spanning the gap. CDR1 ENHRY and CDR2 SYGVKD come from the germline V gene. The CDR3 runs to 13 residues. The CDR3 is CAIRGGPANEQFF. The CDR3, as DNA: TGTGCCATCAGGGGGGGTCCTGCCAATGAGCAGTTCTTC.

V usage is TRBV2 and J usage is TRBJ2-7; possibly TRBD2 for D (6 bases). Trimming pared 6 bases from V and 0 bases from J, leaving 15 bases between. The V gene's germline CDR1 is SNHLY and CDR2 FYNNEI. The CDR3 covers 15 residues. The CDR3 region is CASRPRVADSYEQYF. The DNA of the CDR3 is TGTGCCAGCAGGCCCCGGGTAGCGGACTCCTACGAGCAGTACTTC.

The V gene is TRBV5-1, the J gene TRBJ2-7; 11 bases match TRBD1. V dropped 4 bases and J dropped 0; count of bases not matched to a gene: 6. Germline V CDR1 and CDR2: SGHRS, YFSETQ. CDR3 length: 16 amino acids. Written as DNA, the CDR3 is TGCGCCAGCAGCCTTAGGACAGGGGGCATCTCCTACGAGCAGTACTTC. The encoded protein is CASSLRTGGISYEQYF.

The chain couples TRBV9 to TRBJ1-2, with 7 bases lining up with TRBD1. With V trimmed by 0 bases and J by 3 bases, 17 bases remained unmatched. Germline V CDR1 and CDR2: SGDLS, YYNGEE. This CDR3 is 19 amino acids long. This chain's CDR3 is CASSVGLRGIPPLDYGYTF. In nucleotides, the CDR3 is TGTGCCAGCAGCGTAGGACTCAGGGGGATCCCCCCCCTCGACTATGGCTACACCTTC.

This clone was counted a single time. V usage is TRBV7-8 and J usage is TRBJ2-1; TRBD2 matches at 12 bases. The germline gives CDR1 SGHVS, CDR2 FQNEAQ. V shed 2 bases and J 6 bases; nucleotides not matched to a gene: 2. This CDR3 has 15 amino acids. CDR3 sequence reads: CASSLILAGGNEQFF. CDR3 in DNA: TGTGCCAGCAGCTTAATACTAGCGGGAGGCAATGAGCAGTTCTTC.

To note about this clone: Other DNA sequences within the sample encode an identical CDR3. The chain has TRBV20-1 and TRBJ2-5; D is uncertain. CDR3 length: 10 residues. Trimming removed 6 bases at V and 2 bases at J, with 4 bases between. Germline V gene data show CDR1 as DFQATT and CDR2 as SNEGSKA (reference sequence). The CDR3, as DNA: TGCAGTGCATCACAAGAGACCCAGTACTTC. Protein product: CSASQETQYF.

The CDR3 is CASSSGTAVRYTF. The CDR3 coding sequence is TGTGCCAGCAGCTCGGGGACAGCCGTCCGCTACACCTTC. The chain links TRBV7-2 to TRBJ1-2; 7 nucleotides agree with TRBD1. J gave up 9 bases and V 4 bases, and 8 bases lay outside the gene matches. The germline V gene encodes CDR1 SGHTA and CDR2 FQGNSA. This CDR3 is built from 13 residues.

The V gene is TRBV11-2, the J gene TRBJ1-1; 9 bases align to TRBD1. The CDR3 runs to 16 residues. Per the germline V gene, CDR1 is SGHAT and CDR2 is FQNNGV. V lost 2 bases to trimming and J lost 5 bases; unmatched junction nucleotides: 9. The CDR3 spells CASSLFPTGGYTEAFF. The CDR3 DNA reads TGTGCCAGCAGCTTATTCCCGACAGGGGGGTATACTGAAGCTTTCTTT.

This chain joins TRBV6-1 and TRBJ2-6; D gene unclear. Trimming pared 2 bases from V and 4 bases from J, leaving 9 bases between. Germline V gene data show CDR1 as MNHNS and CDR2 as SASEGT. This CDR3 spans 15 amino acids. CDR3 in amino acids: CASSEMAAGANVLTF. The CDR3, as DNA: TGTGCCAGCAGTGAAATGGCTGCCGGGGCCAACGTCCTGACTTTC.

J is TRBJ2-1 and V is TRBV20-1, with unresolved D. Germline CDR1 is DFQATT and CDR2 is SNEGSKA (reference sequence). V shed 1 base and J shed 8 bases, with 6 bases lying between them. The CDR3 extends over 11 amino acids. The DNA of the CDR3 is TGCAGTGCTAGAGCATACGATGAGCAGTTCTTC. Translated: CSARAYDEQFF.

The chain has TRBV5-1 and TRBJ2-2; D may be TRBD1 (6 bases). This CDR3 region has 15 residues. V dropped 4 bases and J dropped 4 bases, with 14 bases sitting between them. CDR1 is SGHRS, CDR2 YFSETQ, per germline. The CDR3 bases are TGCGCCAGCAGCAAGGGGGTTCAGGGCACCGGGGAGCTGTTTTTT. Translating gives CASSKGVQGTGELFF.

The chain links TRBV15 to TRBJ2-7; tentatively, D is TRBD1 (6 bases). Germline V gene lookup returns CDR1 LNHNV and CDR2 YYDKDF (reference sequence). The length of the CDR3 is 15 residues. Deletions cut 1 base from V and 3 bases from J, with 13 bases between. The CDR3 protein is CATSRGLGQLYEQYF. DNA for the CDR3: TGTGCCACCAGCAGAGGCCTAGGACAGCTCTACGAGCAGTACTTC. The entire variable domain, with the rest obtained from reference TRBV15 and TRBJ2-7, is as follows: DAMVIQNPRYQVTQFGKPVTLSCSQTLNHNVMYWYQQKSSQAPKLLFHYYDKDFNNEADTPDNFQSRRPNTSFCFLDIRSPGLGDTAMYLCATSRGLGQLYEQYFGPGTRLTVT.

The chain combines TRBV10-3 with TRBJ2-7; 8 bases are shared with TRBD2. CDR1 is ENHRY and CDR2 is SYGVKD in the germline V gene. J was trimmed by 3 bases and V by 4 bases; bases with no gene match: 8. This CDR3 has 15 amino acids. CDR3 residues: CAISASALAGYEQYF. CDR3 coding DNA: TGTGCCATCAGTGCATCGGCCCTAGCGGGCTACGAGCAGTACTTC.